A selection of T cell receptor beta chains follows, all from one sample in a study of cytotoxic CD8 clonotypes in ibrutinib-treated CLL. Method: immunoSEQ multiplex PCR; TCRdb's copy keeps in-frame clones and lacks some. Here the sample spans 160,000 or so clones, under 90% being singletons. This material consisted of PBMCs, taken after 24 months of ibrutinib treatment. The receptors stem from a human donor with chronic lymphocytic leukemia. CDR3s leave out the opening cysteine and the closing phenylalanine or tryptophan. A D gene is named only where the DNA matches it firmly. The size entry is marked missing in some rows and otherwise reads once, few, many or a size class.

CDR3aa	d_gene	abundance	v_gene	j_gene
ASSDQGVRRSSNTEAF	NA	once	TRBV2	TRBJ1-1
ASSQDEFSGNTIY	NA	NA	TRBV4-3	TRBJ1-3
ASSVPGVSGNTIY	NA	NA	TRBV28	TRBJ1-3
ASTQGGRAGELF	TRBD2	NA	TRBV11-3	TRBJ2-2
ASSLARTGAF	NA	once	TRBV5-8	TRBJ1-1
ASSLSGLAPYEQY	NA	NA	TRBV28	TRBJ2-7
ASSGSGTGDDEQY	TRBD1	once	TRBV5-6	TRBJ2-7
ASSPRTSGNSDTQY	TRBD2	NA	TRBV5-6	TRBJ2-3
TAGRPGYYGYT	NA	NA	TRBV27	TRBJ1-2
ASKGNDNEQF	NA	NA	TRBV7-9	TRBJ2-1
ASSYHGTSGTYEQY	TRBD2	NA	TRBV6-6	TRBJ2-7
ASSIGGPVDIQY	NA	NA	TRBV19	TRBJ2-4
ASSANQGNYGYT	NA	NA	TRBV9	TRBJ1-2
ASSQDWGANTEAF	NA	once	TRBV4-2	TRBJ1-1
ASSPTGHGYT	NA	NA	TRBV7-9	TRBJ1-2
ASSPQGGLALGNEQF	TRBD1	NA	TRBV7-3	TRBJ2-1
ASSIARVNQPQH	NA	NA	TRBV19	TRBJ1-5
ASSDSGNGLRNQPQH	NA	NA	TRBV7-9	TRBJ1-5
ASSLVSSGNTIY	NA	NA	TRBV28	TRBJ1-3
ASSKPGQGNTEAF	TRBD1	NA	TRBV27	TRBJ1-1
ASSFGQGNEKLF	TRBD1	NA	TRBV5-4	TRBJ1-4
ASSLMGTVTYEQY	NA	NA	TRBV5-6	TRBJ2-7
ASSTGQEGEQY	TRBD1	many	TRBV11-3	TRBJ2-7
ASSAEAGAQETQY	NA	NA	TRBV5-4	TRBJ2-5
ASSPEDGIWNTEAF	NA	medium-sized	TRBV18	TRBJ1-1
ASSGGKGGNNQPQH	NA	many	TRBV6-6	TRBJ1-5
AWSPHRNDRASSYEQY	TRBD1	NA	TRBV30	TRBJ2-7
ASSPEGGNQPQH	NA	NA	TRBV5-1	TRBJ1-5
ASSGPGQNTGELF	NA	NA	TRBV6-1	TRBJ2-2
ASTGGNTGELF	TRBD1	NA	TRBV19	TRBJ2-2
ASSLGTIPKAF	NA	NA	TRBV5-8	TRBJ1-1
ASSFLLDSSYNEQF	NA	NA	TRBV28	TRBJ2-1
ASSFGTRGGEQY	TRBD2	NA	TRBV5-1	TRBJ2-7
ASSLGGEETQY	NA	NA	TRBV5-6	TRBJ2-5
ASSLANTIY	NA	NA	TRBV5-6	TRBJ1-3
ASSYNRGLNEQF	TRBD1	NA	TRBV7-6	TRBJ2-1
ASSPGQGVHGYT	TRBD1	NA	TRBV5-1	TRBJ1-2
ASSRSSGANVLT	NA	NA	TRBV5-1	TRBJ2-6
ASSVIGTGD	TRBD1	once	TRBV2	TRBJ2-7
ASRLGGNTEAF	NA	NA	TRBV5-4	TRBJ1-1
ASSALARTFTGELF	NA	NA	TRBV19	TRBJ2-2
ASRAGHNQPQH	NA	NA	TRBV6-5	TRBJ1-5
ASSLLGQGSGTEAF	TRBD1	NA	TRBV28	TRBJ1-1
ASSASGRGNTQY	NA	NA	TRBV6-4	TRBJ2-3
ASSQGQGGTDTQY	TRBD1	NA	TRBV4-1	TRBJ2-3
ASSQVSGYT	NA	NA	TRBV4-2	TRBJ1-2
ASSQDEVSGNTIY	NA	NA	TRBV4-3	TRBJ1-3
ASSEGGSSYEQY	NA	NA	TRBV28	TRBJ2-7
ASSDPGTGKDTQY	TRBD1	NA	TRBV28	TRBJ2-3
AWSVGVIAKNIQY	NA	once	TRBV30	TRBJ2-4
ASSYGAGSHNEQF	NA	NA	TRBV6-5	TRBJ2-1
ASSQANRETDTQY	NA	NA	TRBV4-2	TRBJ2-3
SVEGIMNTEAF	NA	NA	TRBV29-1	TRBJ1-1
ASSFGLEHNEQF	NA	NA	TRBV7-2	TRBJ2-1
ASSARGARSVNTEAF	NA	NA	TRBV5-1	TRBJ1-1
ASSLALMGGSSYEQY	TRBD2	NA	TRBV7-2	TRBJ2-7
ASGLGTSGITDTQY	TRBD2	once	TRBV12-5	TRBJ2-3
ASSTRDSTGELF	TRBD1	few	TRBV27	TRBJ2-2
ASSVRDTQY	NA	NA	TRBV5-6	TRBJ2-3